Following are 22 T cell receptor beta chains from one sample sequenced in a study of T cell responses to AZD1222 COVID-19 vaccine. Some clones are missing from TCRdb's copy, which holds only in-frame ones; the method was immunoSEQ multiplex PCR. The sample carries roughly 160,000 clones, approximately 90% recorded once. The sample in question was peripheral blood, obtained on day 0 of AZD1222 vaccination. Receptor source: an adult in good health.

The chain couples TRBV27 to TRBJ1-6, with D maybe TRBD1 (6 bases). The CDR3 length is 14 residues. Germline values: CDR1 MNHEY, CDR2 SMNVEV (reference sequence). The V gene lost 0 bases and the J gene lost 8 bases, with 8 bases spanning the gap. CDR3 sequence: CASSLSGGYSPLHF. The CDR3 nucleotides are TGTGCCAGCAGTTTATCAGGGGGATATTCACCCCTCCACTTT.

J is TRBJ1-2 and V is TRBV11-2, with D maybe TRBD1 (5 bases). V shed 0 bases and J shed 6 bases, with 11 bases lying between them. CDR1 is SGHAT and CDR2 is FQNNGV in the germline V gene. The CDR3 has 14 amino acids. The CDR3 nucleotides are TGTGCCAGCAGCTTAGAGGGGGGGACTAATGGCTACACCTTC. Amino acid sequence: CASSLEGGTNGYTF.

The chain is built from TRBV7-8 and TRBJ1-6; possibly TRBD1 for D (5 bases). V dropped 3 bases and J dropped 10 bases, with 16 bases sitting between them. CDR1 and CDR2 from the germline V gene are SGHVS and FQNEAQ. The CDR3 runs 15 residues. CDR3 residues: CASSFYGRRDSPLHF. The CDR3 DNA reads TGTGCCAGCAGCTTTTACGGCAGGAGGGACTCACCCCTCCACTTT.

The chain carries TRBV27 and TRBJ2-3; no reliable D call. This CDR3 has 15 residues. Trimming pared 0 bases from V and 0 bases from J, leaving 7 bases between. The germline V gene has CDR1 MNHEY and CDR2 SMNVEV (reference sequence). The CDR3 reads CASSLSPGSTDTQYF. Written as DNA, the CDR3 is TGTGCCAGCAGTTTATCGCCGGGCAGCACAGATACGCAGTATTTT.

The chain uses TRBV4-1 and TRBJ1-3; D is unclear. The V end lost 0 bases, the J end lost 0 bases, and 6 bases lay between the germline ends. Germline V CDR1 and CDR2: MGHRA, YSYEKL. This CDR3 contains 15 residues. DNA of the CDR3: TGCGCCAGCAGCCAAGATCACTACTCTGGAAACACCATATATTTT. Protein sequence: CASSQDHYSGNTIYF.

The chain has TRBV28 and TRBJ1-5; 7 positions match TRBD1. The trim removed 7 bases at V and 1 base at J, leaving 7 bases unmatched. CDR3 length: 15 amino acids. CDR1 MDHEN and CDR2 SYDVKM come from the germline V gene. The CDR3 reads CASNQGGGSNQPQHF. Here the CDR3 DNA reads TGTGCCAGCAACCAAGGGGGCGGCAGCAATCAGCCCCAGCATTTT.

V usage is TRBV6-1 and J usage is TRBJ2-1, with 9 bases fitting TRBD1. Germline-derived CDR1 and CDR2 are MNHNS and SASEGT. The CDR3 runs 15 residues. V dropped 1 base and J dropped 5; count of bases not matched to a gene: 3. CDR3 sequence: CASSEGTGANNEQFF. CDR3 in DNA: TGTGCCAGCAGTGAAGGGACAGGGGCGAACAATGAGCAGTTCTTC.

The chain uses TRBV9 and TRBJ2-2, with D perhaps TRBD2 (5 bases). V lost 0 bases to trimming and J lost 10 bases, with 16 bases between them. CDR1 and CDR2 (germline): SGDLS, YYNGEE. This CDR3 has 15 amino acids. The CDR3 DNA is TGTGCCAGCAGCGTAGTTGGGAGCCCCCCCGAGGAGCTGTTTTTT. Its translation is CASSVVGSPPEELFF.

This chain joins TRBV18 and TRBJ1-1; 7 positions match TRBD1. V was clipped by 3 bases and J by 0 bases; unmatched bases: 13. The germline V gene encodes CDR1 KGHSH and CDR2 LQKENI. The CDR3 is 18 residues long. The chain's CDR3 is CASSPQLQGISMNTEAFF. CDR3 DNA sequence: TGTGCCAGCTCACCGCAACTACAGGGGATTTCTATGAACACTGAAGCTTTCTTT.

The chain recombines TRBV3-1 (or the pseudogene TRBV3-2) with TRBJ1-2, with D perhaps matching TRBD1 (6 bases). The germline V gene has CDR1 LGHDT and CDR2 YNNKEL (reference sequence). CDR3 length equals 13 residues. V was shortened by 1 base and J by 8 bases, with 11 bases between the two germline ends. The DNA of the CDR3 is TGTGCCAGCAGCCAAGCGGACAGTGGGGGCTACACCTTC. It codes for CASSQADSGGYTF.

The chain combines TRBV5-1 with TRBJ2-7, with D maybe TRBD1 (6 bases). Germline values: CDR1 SGHRS, CDR2 YFSETQ. The V end lost 1 base, the J end lost 7 bases, and 15 bases lay between the germline ends. The CDR3 contains 14 residues. The CDR3 protein is CASSLSPGEDEQYF. CDR3 sequence (DNA): TGCGCCAGCAGCTTGTCTCCAGGGGAAGATGAGCAGTACTTC.

This clone has a single count. This chain uses TRBV14 with TRBJ1-2; 9 bases match TRBD1. Trimming took 0 bases from V and 4 from J; bases not matched to a gene: 9. Germline CDR1 SGHDN, CDR2 FVKESK. The CDR3 extends over 17 amino acids. The CDR3 sequence: CASSQDQTGGFVYGYTF. The CDR3 nucleotides read TGTGCCAGCAGCCAAGATCAAACAGGGGGCTTTGTCTATGGCTACACCTTC.

The CDR3 region is CASRQGFNTEAFF. CDR3 sequence (DNA): TGTGCCAGCCGACAGGGGTTTAACACTGAAGCTTTCTTT. The chain couples TRBV6-5 to TRBJ1-1; 8 bases match TRBD1. Per the germline V gene, CDR1 is MNHEY and CDR2 is SVGAGI. CDR3 length: 13 residues. The V gene end was trimmed by 8 bases and the J gene end by 2 bases; junction bases not matched to a gene: 4.

The chain couples TRBV13 to TRBJ1-4, with D perhaps TRBD1 (6 bases). The CDR3 is 14 amino acids. The germline gives CDR1 PRHDT, CDR2 FYEKMQ (reference sequence). With 4 bases removed from V and 10 bases from J, the gap between germline ends came to 16 bases. The CDR3 bases are TGTGCCAGCAGCTCCCGGACAGTACACGGAAAACTGTTTTTT. This gives the protein CASSSRTVHGKLFF. Drawing the rest from reference TRBV13 and TRBJ1-4, the complete variable domain is AAGVIQSPRHLIKEKRETATLKCYPIPRHDTVYWYQQGPGQDPQFLISFYEKMQSDKGSIPDRFSAQQFSDYHSELNMSSLELGDSALYFCASSSRTVHGKLFFGSGTQLSVL.

The V and J genes are TRBV9 and TRBJ2-5; tentatively, D is TRBD1 or TRBD2 (6 bases each). This CDR3 region has 14 residues. Trimming pared 0 bases from V and 4 bases from J, leaving 10 bases between. CDR1 SGDLS and CDR2 YYNGEE come from the germline V gene. CDR3 protein: CASSVGRGAETQYF. The CDR3 DNA reads as TGTGCCAGCAGCGTAGGGAGGGGGGCAGAGACCCAGTACTTC.

This chain connects TRBV19 to TRBJ1-2, with D perhaps TRBD1 (5 bases). The CDR3 is 14 amino acids. The germline V gene has CDR1 LNHDA and CDR2 SQIVND (reference sequence). Trimming shortened V by 4 bases and J by 3 bases, and 12 bases separated the two germline ends. CDR3: CASSRPGLDYGYTF. CDR3 in DNA: TGTGCCAGTAGTAGGCCGGGACTGGACTATGGCTACACCTTC. Full variable domain (outside the CDR3, taken from reference TRBV19 and TRBJ1-2): DGGITQSPKYLFRKEGQNVTLSCEQNLNHDAMYWYRQDPGQGLRLIYYSQIVNDFQKGDIAEGYSVSREKKESFPLTVTSAQKNPTAFYLCASSRPGLDYGYTFGSGTRLTVV.

The J gene is TRBJ1-4, the V gene TRBV6-5, with a possible D match to TRBD1 (5 bases). The V end was cut by 6 bases, the J end by 6 bases, with 14 bases between. CDR3 length equals 14 residues. The germline CDR1 and CDR2 sequences are MNHEY and SVGAGI. The CDR3 nucleotides read TGTGCCAGCAGGGATAGGGGATGGGATGAAAAACTGTTTTTT. This gives the protein CASRDRGWDEKLFF.

The chain uses TRBV6-4 and TRBJ1-1; D ambiguous. The CDR3 is made up of 13 amino acids. V was cut by 4 bases and J by 1 base, with 7 bases left in between. CDR1 and CDR2 (germline): MRHNA, SNTAGT. The CDR3 DNA reads TGTGCCAGCAGTGTTCAGGAGAACACTGAAGCTTTCTTT. This encodes CASSVQENTEAFF.

The J gene is TRBJ1-1, the V gene TRBV5-3; the match to TRBD1 covers 7 bases. TRBV5-3 falls under the ORF class, with uncertain function. Unmatched junction bases numbered 4, after V lost 4 bases and J lost 1 base. The CDR3 consists of 14 residues. CDR3 coding DNA: TGTGCCAGAAGCCGACGGACAGGGAACACTGAAGCTTTCTTT. Protein product: CARSRRTGNTEAFF.

This sequence joins TRBV19 and TRBJ2-7; D is ambiguous. Germline V gene lookup returns CDR1 LNHDA and CDR2 SQIVND (reference sequence). CDR3 length equals 13 residues. The V gene lost 6 bases and the J gene lost 4 bases, with 13 bases spanning the gap. The CDR3 loop is CASSPGVGYEQYF. In DNA form, the CDR3 reads TGTGCCAGTAGCCCTGGCGTGGGGTACGAGCAGTACTTC. Variable domain in full (rest from reference TRBV19 and TRBJ2-7): DGGITQSPKYLFRKEGQNVTLSCEQNLNHDAMYWYRQDPGQGLRLIYYSQIVNDFQKGDIAEGYSVSREKKESFPLTVTSAQKNPTAFYLCASSPGVGYEQYFGPGTRLTVT.

This clone was recorded only once. CDR3 coding DNA: TGTGCCAGCAGCTTTGCGCCTTCAACTAATGAAAAACTGTTTTTT. It codes for CASSFAPSTNEKLFF. The rearrangement joins TRBV7-6 to TRBJ1-4, with D unclear. Germline CDR1 reads SGHVS; CDR2 reads FNYEAQ. The CDR3 loop spans 15 amino acids. Trimming took 3 bases from V and 0 from J, leaving 8 bases between them.

This sequence joins TRBV19 and TRBJ1-6; maybe TRBD1 (6 bases). CDR3 size: 15 residues. The germline V gene encodes CDR1 LNHDA and CDR2 SQIVND (reference sequence). Trimming removed 7 bases at V and 10 bases at J, with 20 bases between. Here the CDR3 reads CASNQEEWRGSPLHF. The CDR3 DNA reads TGTGCCAGTAACCAAGAAGAATGGAGGGGGTCACCCCTCCACTTT.